The T cell receptor beta chain described here comes from a study of OX40 agonist ivuxolimab in advanced cancers. Study-level information: Ivuxolimab, an agonistic anti-OX40 (CD134) antibody, was given to patients. At around 81% male, the cohort had a mean age of about 60 years, ranging from 23 to 79. Of the patients, three showed partial responses, one with hepatocellular carcinoma and two with cutaneous melanoma.

Libraries were prepared by immunoSEQ multiplex PCR; TCRdb keeps only in-frame clonotypes and omits some of them. The sample holds 20,000 to 30,000 clones, around 77% seen once. CDR3 length: 14 residues. The germline V gene encodes CDR1 SEHNR and CDR2 FQNEAQ (reference sequence). V was pared by 7 bases and J by 8 bases, with 7 bases of the junction left unmatched. Whole-study findings and limits: Determination of antigen specificity was not performed for the expanded peripheral T cells.

Concerning this clone itself: The antigen remains unidentified.

The TCR comes from an adult with an advanced solid tumor such as melanoma, head and neck, liver or kidney cancer. This chain joins TRBV7-9 and TRBJ1-6, with 8 positions matching TRBD1. The sample was CD4+ or CD8+ T cells sorted from blood, taken in a trial of the OX40 agonist ivuxolimab. CDR3: CASNLDRGDSPLHF. The DNA of the CDR3 is TGTGCCAGCAACCTCGACAGGGGTGATTCACCCCTCCACTTT.